Given below is one T cell receptor beta chain in context. Its binding antigen is unknown. The sample holds no much larger clone one base away, and base qualities are not on file. TCRbeta CDR3 regions were amplified from genomic DNA by means of the immunoSEQ Assay, a bias-controlled multiplex PCR. The authors processed their data as follows. The number of nucleated cells in each sample was estimated by amplification of reference gene primers within the assay. To quantify the absolute abundance of each unique TCRbeta CDR3 rearrangement, sequence reads were collapsed and filtered. For each sample, productive Simpson clonality was calculated by taking the square root of Simpson's diversity index across productive rearrangements. The source is immuneACCESS, and TCRdb retained only in-frame sequences with V and J called. Part of the clones is not carried over; for the studies checked, unresolved V genes explain less than half of this, and the remainder is unexplained. V, J and clone size are taken as reported in that table, and D and trimming were inferred from the DNA itself. Counted in this sample were more than 200,000 clones; roughly 90% of them appeared once. The top ten clonotypes cover roughly 2% of the sample.

The CDR1 and CDR2 encoded by the germline V gene are MDHEN and SYDVKM. Trimming accounts for 6 bases at V and 6 bases at J, while the number of junction bases matched to no gene is 11. Its CDR3 holds 15 amino acids, cysteine through phenylalanine. Only the CDR3 DNA stays, 45 bases, in frame from base 1. A second Seattle source provided samples from volunteer blood donors who had recovered from COVID-19. Collaborating institutions collected whole blood in K2EDTA tubes following their own protocols. For TCRbeta analysis, collaborators shipped samples in one of three forms: frozen whole blood, isolated PBMCs, or DNA extracted from either of those sample types. This sample stems from a study of blood T cell repertoires in COVID-19 (dated by TCRdb to the early 2020s). Background on the whole study: Samples from collaborators originated in the United States, Italy and Spain and spanned both the acute and convalescent phases of COVID-19. The prospective study material was composed of cDNA or gDNA derived from T cells, B-cell-depleted T cells, or PBMCs. The dataset comprised deeply sampled blood TCRbeta repertoires from subjects exposed to, actively infected with, or recovered from COVID-19. The repertoires were released in a freely available public database meant as a resource for research on the immune response to SARS-CoV-2. The samples were drawn from two sources: the first 160 participants of the ongoing ImmuneRACE study, and 1,000 to 1,500 subjects contributed by 6 global collaborators. Nearly every sample came with metadata listing a de-identified subject ID, COVID-19 status, age in years and sex. HLA class I and class II types, where available, came from metadata supplied by the sample provider rather than from assay-based typing. Findings and caveats that apply to the study as a whole: Clinical and demographic metadata were provided uncurated, with the amount varying by source and participant.

The TCR was taken from a woman aged 40 to 50 who had recovered from COVID-19. The chain couples TRBV28 to TRBJ1-2; 9 middle bases align to TRBD1. Sequencing input: peripheral blood. The DNA sequence follows: TGTGCCAGCAGACCTACAGGGGGCGCGGTTAATGGCTACACCTTC. Translated, it reads CASRPTGGAVNGYTF.